This T cell receptor (beta chain) was captured in a study of shared clonotypes between healthy human individuals. Across the study: Three plates each covered CD4 naive and memory; CD8 naive two, CD8 memory one. Study findings and constraints: Measured sharing among donors was expected to vary with sequencing depth.

The assay was immunoSEQ multiplex PCR, and TCRdb's table has in-frame clones only and misses some. The sample holds millions of clones; 90% to 95% are singletons and the top ten take over 1.5%. In its sample, this clone was seen once. Its antigen is currently unknown. CD45RO-negative CD8 cells positively selected for CCR7 made up the naive population, which excluded terminally differentiated effector memory CD45RA+ cells. The study enrolled healthy HIV-negative adults without recent acute infections or vaccinations as donors. Sequenced sample: naive CD8+ T cells from PBMCs. The sequence was obtained from a man between 18 and 29 years old in good health. Some clones in this sample may be carry-over from other donors' samples.

CDR3 DNA sequence: TGTGCCAGCAGCCCAGGGACAGGGCGCGAGCAGTACTTC. It translates to CASSPGTGREQYF. This chain joins TRBV7-2 and TRBJ2-7, with 9 bases matching TRBD1. Unmatched junction bases numbered 5, after V lost 5 bases and J lost 6 bases. Looked up from germline, CDR1 is SGHTA and CDR2 is FQGNSA. This CDR3 is built from 13 residues.